Following are 26 T cell receptor beta chains from one sample sequenced in a study of human T cells and chemical hapten exposure. Noted time point: patch test 1, 2 weeks after DPC sensitization. Treatment indicated: therapeutic diphenylcyclopropenone sensitization with weekly scalp DPC. MiXCR, run by TCRdb on the RACE reads, gives a single entry per CDR3 protein. The sample includes roughly 120,000 distinct CDR3 sequences, 9.5% to 13% of them seen just once. The starting material was whole blood, obtained in connection with sensitization to the hapten diphenylcyclopropenone (DPC). The receptors here all came from a woman aged 45-60 years with alopecia areata. Some clones in this sample may be carry-over from other donors' samples.

Only a few counts were recorded for this clonotype. The chain is built from TRBV14 and TRBJ2-1; D call uncertain. V was clipped by 4 bases and J by 2 bases, with 15 bases between them. The germline CDR1 and CDR2 sequences are SGHDN and FVKESK. The CDR3 is 16 residues long. The CDR3 DNA reads TGTGCCAGCAGCCGGACGGGTGGGGTAACCTACAATGAGCAGTTCTTC. Translated, it gives CASSRTGGVTYNEQFF.

This chain connects TRBV15 to TRBJ1-3; D gene ambiguous. Trimming left V 3 bases short and J 3 bases short, with 12 bases between. The germline gives CDR1 LNHNV, CDR2 YYDKDF (reference sequence). This CDR3 is 15 amino acids long. The CDR3 nucleotides read TGTGCCACCAGCAGTGGGCTAATCGATGGAAACACCATATATTTT. Translation: CATSSGLIDGNTIYF.

This clonotype has at least ten counts. The genes are TRBV18 and TRBJ1-6; TRBD1 is a possible D gene (6 bases). Trimming shortened V by 4 bases and J by 7 bases, and 20 bases separated the two germline ends. Germline V lookup: CDR1 KGHSH, CDR2 LQKENI. This CDR3 comprises 17 residues. The CDR3 DNA follows: TGTGCCAGCTCACTCCTCGGGACAAGGCAAACGAATTCACCCCTCCACTTT. Translating it yields CASSLLGTRQTNSPLHF.

The rearrangement joins TRBV10-3 to TRBJ1-5; perhaps TRBD1 as D (6 bases). V was shortened by 8 bases and J by 0 bases, with 14 bases between the two germline ends. Germline CDR1 is ENHRY and CDR2 is SYGVKD. CDR3 length: 15 amino acids. The CDR3 bases are TGTGCCATCCATCCGGGACACGCTAGCAATCAGCCCCAGCATTTT. This translates into CAIHPGHASNQPQHF.

This clonotype was recorded at least ten times. The chain links TRBV7-6 to TRBJ2-7, with D perhaps matching TRBD1 or TRBD2 (5 bases each). Deletions cut 1 base from V and 7 bases from J, with 17 bases between. The CDR3 extends over 15 amino acids. Looked up from germline, CDR1 is SGHVS and CDR2 is FNYEAQ. The CDR3 sequence: CASSLGQSATGEQYF. The CDR3 coding sequence is TGTGCCAGCAGCTTAGGACAGAGCGCTACGGGGGAGCAGTACTTC. Based on the CDR3 plus reference TRBV7-6 and TRBJ2-7, the full variable domain is GAGVSQSPRYKVTKRGQDVALRCDPISGHVSLYWYRQALGQGPEFLTYFNYEAQQDKSGLPNDRFSAERPEGSISTLTIQRTEQRDSAMYRCASSLGQSATGEQYFGPGTRLTVT.

The chain links TRBV12-3 or TRBV12-4 to TRBJ2-1; D gene ambiguous. The CDR3 is made up of 11 amino acids. Trimming removed 2 bases from V and 8 bases from J, with 4 bases in between. DNA for the CDR3: TGTGCCAGCAGTTTAATGTATGAGCAGTTCTTC. Its translation: CASSLMYEQFF.

The J gene is TRBJ2-3, the V gene TRBV4-2, with TRBD1 as a possible D gene (5 bases). The CDR3 is 15 amino acids. Germline CDR1 and CDR2: LGHNA and YNFKEQ. Deletions cut 0 bases from V and 4 bases from J, with 11 bases between. For the CDR3, the DNA is TGTGCCAGCAGCCAAGACGTTAGGGGCGCAGATACGCAGTATTTT. It encodes CASSQDVRGADTQYF.

This clonotype showed up just a few times. The chain has TRBV7-8 and TRBJ2-1; D is unresolved. This CDR3 comprises 13 residues. Germline CDR1 SGHVS, CDR2 FQNEAQ. Trimming left V 1 base short and J 9 bases short, with 10 bases between. The CDR3 bases are TGTGCCAGCAGCTTAGGGGGAAGCACTGAGCAGTTCTTC. Translation: CASSLGGSTEQFF.

This clonotype was counted at least ten times. The V call is TRBV18, the J call TRBJ1-1; 8 bases line up with TRBD1. V was clipped by 6 bases and J by 0 bases; unmatched bases: 9. Germline loops: CDR1 KGHSH, CDR2 LQKENI. The CDR3 spans 16 residues. The CDR3 coding sequence is TGTGCCAGCTCGCTTGGACAGGGAATCATGAACACTGAAGCTTTCTTT. Its translation is CASSLGQGIMNTEAFF. The full variable domain, rest sourced from reference TRBV18 and TRBJ1-1, is NAGVMQNPRHLVRRRGQEARLRCSPMKGHSHVYWYRQLPEEGLKFMVYLQKENIIDESGMPKERFSAEFPKEGPSILRIQQVVRGDSAAYFCASSLGQGIMNTEAFFGQGTRLTVV.

The V and J genes are TRBV7-2 and TRBJ2-7; tentative D call: TRBD2 (5 bases). Trimming removed 4 bases from V and 4 bases from J, with 20 bases in between. Germline V lookup: CDR1 SGHTA, CDR2 FQGNSA. The CDR3 sequence is 16 residues long. CDR3 sequence: CASSSRAGVGIYEQYF. CDR3 nucleotides: TGTGCCAGCAGCTCCCGGGCCGGGGTTGGGATTTACGAGCAGTACTTC.

This chain links TRBV5-5 with TRBJ2-4, with 10 positions matching TRBD1. The CDR3 consists of 20 residues. The V gene's germline CDR1 is SGHKS and CDR2 YYEKEE (reference sequence). With 4 bases clipped from V and 2 bases from J, the junction kept 18 bases outside the gene matches. CDR3 nucleotides: TGTGCCAGCAGCGACCGCCCTAAACAGACAGGGGGCTCGACCAAAAACATTCAGTACTTC. This sequence encodes CASSDRPKQTGGSTKNIQYF. The variable domain in full, with the rest retrieved from reference TRBV5-5 and TRBJ2-4, is DAGVTQSPTHLIKTRGQQVTLRCSPISGHKSVSWYQQVLGQGPQFIFQYYEKEERGRGNFPDRFSARQFPNYSSELNVNALLLGDSALYLCASSDRPKQTGGSTKNIQYFGAGTRLSVL.

The J gene is TRBJ1-5, the V gene TRBV29-1; tentatively, D is TRBD1 (5 bases). Germline-derived CDR1 and CDR2 are SQVTM and ANQGSEA. The CDR3 length is 12 residues. Trimming pared 4 bases from V and 7 bases from J, leaving 11 bases between. The CDR3 protein is CSVGGVGQPQHF. The CDR3 DNA is TGCAGCGTTGGAGGGGTAGGCCAGCCCCAGCATTTT. Full variable domain (missing parts from reference TRBV29-1 and TRBJ1-5): SAVISQKPSRDICQRGTSLTIQCQVDSQVTMMFWYRQQPGQSLTLIATANQGSEATYESGFVIDKFPISRPNLTFSTLTVSNMSPEDSSIYLCSVGGVGQPQHFGDGTRLSIL.

This clonotype was found many times. The J gene is TRBJ2-7, the V gene TRBV28; D may be TRBD1 or TRBD2 (5 bases each). Per germline, CDR1 MDHEN and CDR2 SYDVKM. This CDR3 has 17 amino acids. V lost 3 bases, J lost 1 base, and 19 bases lay in between. CDR3 sequence reads: CASSFQRTRGSSYEQYF. CDR3 in DNA: TGTGCCAGCAGTTTTCAAAGAACGAGGGGATCTTCCTACGAGCAGTACTTC.

This chain uses TRBV18 with TRBJ1-1; TRBD1 matches 8 bases. The CDR3 extends over 15 amino acids. V was pared by 3 bases and J by 6 bases, with 9 bases of the junction left unmatched. CDR1 is KGHSH, CDR2 LQKENI, per germline. CDR3 sequence: CASSPQTGVVAEAFF. DNA for the CDR3: TGTGCCAGCTCACCTCAGACAGGGGTGGTTGCTGAAGCTTTCTTT.

This clonotype was counted a few times. V is TRBV11-2 and J is TRBJ1-3; D is perhaps TRBD1 (6 bases). CDR3 length: 14 amino acids. Trimming stripped 5 bases from V and 4 bases from J, with 12 bases between. The germline V gene has CDR1 SGHAT and CDR2 FQNNGV. CDR3 sequence reads: CASSPDRYGNTIYF. CDR3 nucleotides: TGTGCCAGCAGCCCGGACAGATACGGAAACACCATATATTTT.

This clonotype was detected many times. The chain has TRBV28 and TRBJ1-5, with no clear D. Per germline, CDR1 MDHEN and CDR2 SYDVKM. There are 12 residues in the CDR3. Trimming shortened V by 5 bases and J by 2 bases, and 4 bases separated the two germline ends. The CDR3 loop is CASSGGNQPQHF. The DNA of the CDR3 is TGTGCCAGCAGTGGGGGCAATCAGCCCCAGCATTTT.

CDR3 protein: CASTTGGAGEKLFF. The CDR3 bases are TGTGCCAGCACAACAGGGGGCGCGGGGGAAAAACTGTTTTTT. This chain joins TRBV28 and TRBJ1-4; TRBD1 agrees at 9 bases. Germline CDR1 is MDHEN and CDR2 is SYDVKM. Trimming cost V 7 bases and J 8 bases; bases outside gene matches: 8. The CDR3 is made up of 14 amino acids.

The rearrangement joins TRBV7-2 to TRBJ1-2; TRBD1 matches 8 bases. This CDR3 contains 14 residues. Germline V lookup: CDR1 SGHTA, CDR2 FQGNSA. After removal of 3 bases from V and 6 bases from J, the junction contained 6 bases not matched to a gene. In DNA form, the CDR3 reads TGTGCCAGCAGCTTCCCAGGGGGCTTAGATGGCTACACCTTC. Amino acid sequence: CASSFPGGLDGYTF.

The J gene is TRBJ2-2, the V gene TRBV29-1; 8 positions agree with TRBD2. The CDR3 loop spans 14 amino acids. Germline CDR1 is SQVTM and CDR2 is ANQGSEA. J lost 8 bases, V lost 5 bases, and 10 bases had no gene match. Here the CDR3 reads CSVLSGSFQGELFF. CDR3 nucleotides: TGCAGCGTTCTAAGCGGGAGTTTCCAGGGGGAGCTGTTTTTT.

The gene calls are TRBV7-2 and TRBJ1-1, with 7 bases matching TRBD1. With 2 bases clipped from V and 0 bases from J, the junction kept 3 bases outside the gene matches. Germline V gene data show CDR1 as SGHTA and CDR2 as FQGNSA. There are 15 residues in the CDR3. The CDR3 region is CASSLQGTVNTEAFF. The CDR3 DNA reads TGTGCCAGCAGCTTACAGGGGACAGTGAACACTGAAGCTTTCTTT.

J is TRBJ1-2 and V is TRBV18, with 8 nucleotides matching TRBD1. CDR1 is KGHSH, CDR2 LQKENI, per germline. CDR3 size: 15 residues. V shed 2 bases and J 4 bases; nucleotides not matched to a gene: 6. CDR3 loop: CASSPYGQGIYGYTF. The CDR3 bases are TGTGCCAGCTCACCATACGGACAGGGAATCTATGGCTACACCTTC.

This clonotype came up many times. The chain is built from TRBV20-1 and TRBJ1-5; 12 bases match TRBD1. V dropped 3 bases and J dropped 5; count of bases not matched to a gene: 5. Germline CDR1 is DFQATT and CDR2 is SNEGSKA (reference sequence). The CDR3 runs to 15 residues. In DNA form, the CDR3 reads TGCAGTGCTAGTAATGGGACAGGGGGCCATCAGCCCCAGCATTTT. Its protein product is CSASNGTGGHQPQHF.

This clonotype was detected a few times. The chain carries TRBV7-2 and TRBJ2-1; unclear D gene. The germline gives CDR1 SGHTA, CDR2 FQGNSA. Between the trimmed V and J ends, which lost 2 bases and 8 bases, there was a span of 7 bases. The CDR3 length is 12 residues. This chain's CDR3 is CASSLTGYEQFF. The CDR3 nucleotides read TGTGCCAGCAGCTTAACCGGCTATGAGCAGTTCTTC.

The V gene is TRBV29-1, the J gene TRBJ2-5; possible D gene TRBD1, 5 bases. V was cut by 5 bases and J by 7 bases, with 17 bases left in between. In germline, CDR1 is SQVTM, CDR2 ANQGSEA. The CDR3 covers 13 residues. The CDR3 here is CSVIEQASGTQYF. CDR3 bases: TGCAGCGTTATCGAACAGGCGTCAGGGACCCAGTACTTC.

The V call is TRBV11-2, the J call TRBJ2-7; the D gene could be TRBD1 or TRBD2 (5 bases each). V lost 5 bases, J lost 0 bases, and 20 bases lay in between. This CDR3 has 17 residues. Germline V gene data show CDR1 as SGHAT and CDR2 as FQNNGV. Here the CDR3 reads CASSPRGAAHNSYEQYF. As DNA, the CDR3 is TGTGCCAGCAGCCCGCGAGGGGCAGCGCACAACTCCTACGAGCAGTACTTC.

The chain uses TRBV7-9 and TRBJ2-3, with D hard to call. Germline CDR1 is SEHNR and CDR2 is FQNEAQ (reference sequence). The CDR3 is 13 residues long. Trimming shortened V by 6 bases and J by 4 bases, and 11 bases separated the two germline ends. This chain's CDR3 is CASRSGYSDTQYF. The CDR3 coding sequence is TGTGCCAGCAGAAGTGGCTATTCAGATACGCAGTATTTT.